The 7 T cell receptor beta chains given below trace back to one sample, sequenced in a study of cytomegalovirus exposure and HLA in healthy donors. The protocol was immunoSEQ multiplex PCR, while the TCRdb copy is restricted to in-frame clones and leaves out a portion. The data hold around 80,000 clones, with 95% to 96% observed a single time. Sequencing used PBMCs. The receptor source for this set is a woman younger than 35 in good health and CMV-seronegative.

The CDR3 bases are TGTGCCAGCAGCTTGGCTTTCGACTCCGTTCGGAGTAGGGAGCAGTACTTC. It specifies CASSLAFDSVRSREQYF. This rearrangement joins TRBV5-5 to TRBJ2-7; D is ambiguous. The V end was cut by 0 bases, the J end by 7 bases, with 23 bases between. The CDR3 has 17 residues. Germline V gene lookup returns CDR1 SGHKS and CDR2 YYEKEE (reference sequence). The variable domain in full, completed from reference TRBV5-5 and TRBJ2-7, reads DAGVTQSPTHLIKTRGQQVTLRCSPISGHKSVSWYQQVLGQGPQFIFQYYEKEERGRGNFPDRFSARQFPNYSSELNVNALLLGDSALYLCASSLAFDSVRSREQYFGPGTRLTVT.

The chain employs TRBV5-1 and TRBJ2-3, with 7 bases fitting TRBD1. Germline loops: CDR1 SGHRS, CDR2 YFSETQ. V was clipped by 2 bases and J by 1 base; unmatched bases: 4. The CDR3 covers 15 residues. This CDR3 reads CASSFRQGGTDTQYF. Written as DNA, the CDR3 is TGCGCCAGCAGCTTCAGACAGGGAGGCACAGATACGCAGTATTTT. The whole variable domain, remainder taken from reference TRBV5-1 and TRBJ2-3, is KAGVTQTPRYLIKTRGQQVTLSCSPISGHRSVSWYQQTPGQGLQFLFEYFSETQRNKGNFPGRFSGRQFSNSRSEMNVSTLELGDSALYLCASSFRQGGTDTQYFGPGTRLTVL.

The CDR3 sequence is CASSPATGGRQPQHF. The CDR3 bases are TGTGCCAGCTCACCAGCCACAGGGGGCCGTCAGCCCCAGCATTTT. The chain joins TRBV18 to TRBJ1-5; 9 bases line up with TRBD1. The CDR3 is 15 residues long. Per germline, CDR1 KGHSH and CDR2 LQKENI. After removal of 2 bases from V and 6 bases from J, the junction contained 5 bases not matched to a gene. The whole variable domain, remainder taken from reference TRBV18 and TRBJ1-5, is NAGVMQNPRHLVRRRGQEARLRCSPMKGHSHVYWYRQLPEEGLKFMVYLQKENIIDESGMPKERFSAEFPKEGPSILRIQQVVRGDSAAYFCASSPATGGRQPQHFGDGTRLSIL.

This chain joins TRBV9 and TRBJ2-7, with D perhaps TRBD1 (7 bases). V lost 0 bases and J lost 1, with 23 bases in between. The CDR3 runs 19 residues. From germline, CDR1 is SGDLS and CDR2 YYNGEE. CDR3 in DNA: TGTGCCAGCAGCGTAGGATCTCAGGGGGTGGGTGGGAGGTCCTACGAGCAGTACTTC. This sequence encodes CASSVGSQGVGGRSYEQYF.

The gene calls are TRBV10-1 and TRBJ2-5, with a possible D match to TRBD2 (6 bases). Trimming stripped 0 bases from V and 3 bases from J, with 11 bases between. Germline loops: CDR1 WNHNN, CDR2 SYGVQD (reference sequence). The CDR3 consists of 15 residues. CDR3 residues: CASSESSGGKETQYF. The CDR3, as DNA: TGCGCCAGCAGTGAGTCCTCAGGAGGGAAAGAGACCCAGTACTTC.

The V call is TRBV28, the J call TRBJ2-1; TRBD2 matches at 8 bases. The CDR3 sequence is 16 residues long. With 8 bases clipped from V and 4 bases from J, the junction kept 13 bases outside the gene matches. Germline V gene sequence: CDR1 MDHEN, CDR2 SYDVKM. CDR3 protein: CASVANSGKLYNEQFF. DNA for the CDR3: TGTGCCAGCGTGGCAAATAGCGGGAAACTGTACAATGAGCAGTTCTTC.

The rearrangement joins TRBV27 to TRBJ2-2; 13 nucleotides match TRBD2. The CDR3 spans 15 residues. CDR1 is MNHEY and CDR2 is SMNVEV in the germline V gene (reference sequence). V was pared by 6 bases and J by 5 bases, with 3 bases of the junction left unmatched. CDR3 DNA sequence: TGTGCCAGCAGCCTGGGACTAGCGGGGACCGGGGAGCTGTTTTTT. It encodes CASSLGLAGTGELFF.